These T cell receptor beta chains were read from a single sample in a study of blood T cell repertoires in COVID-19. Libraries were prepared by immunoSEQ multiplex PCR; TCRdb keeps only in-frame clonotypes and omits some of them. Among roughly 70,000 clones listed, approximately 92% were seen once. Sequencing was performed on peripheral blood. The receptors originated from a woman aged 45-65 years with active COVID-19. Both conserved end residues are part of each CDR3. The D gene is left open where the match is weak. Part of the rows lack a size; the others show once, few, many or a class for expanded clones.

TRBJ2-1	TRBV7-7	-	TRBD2	TGTGCCAGCAGCCCCGTAGCGGGAGCATTAAATGAGCAGTTCTTC	CASSPVAGALNEQFF
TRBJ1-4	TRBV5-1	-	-	TGCGCCAGCAGCTTTGGGCAGGGTGGCGAAAAACTGTTTTTT	CASSFGQGGEKLFF
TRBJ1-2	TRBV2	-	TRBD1	TGTGCCAGCAGGACGGACAGGGATCATGGCTACACCTTC	CASRTDRDHGYTF
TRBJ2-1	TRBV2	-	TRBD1	TGTGCCAGCAGTGAGTTCGAGACAGGGAACGGAAATGAGCAGTTCTTC	CASSEFETGNGNEQFF
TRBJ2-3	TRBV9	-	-	TGTGCCAGCAGCGTAATAAGCACAGATACGCAGTATTTT	CASSVISTDTQYF
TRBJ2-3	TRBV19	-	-	TGTGCCAGTTCCCAGGTCCTCACAGATACGCAGTATTTT	CASSQVLTDTQYF
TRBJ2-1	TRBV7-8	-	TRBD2	TGTGCCAGCAGCTTAGCTAGCGGGATCCCCAATGAGCAGTTCTTC	CASSLASGIPNEQFF
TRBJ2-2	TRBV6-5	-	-	TGTGCCAGCAGTTCCCGACAGACGAACACCGGGGAGCTGTTTTTT	CASSSRQTNTGELFF
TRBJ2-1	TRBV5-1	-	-	TGCGCCAGCAGCCCGGAAGCGGGACAAACGCGGAATGAGCAGTTCTTC	CASSPEAGQTRNEQFF
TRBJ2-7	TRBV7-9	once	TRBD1	TGTGCCAGCAGCTTAGGGGACAGGGGTCTTCCCTACGAGCAGTACTTC	CASSLGDRGLPYEQYF
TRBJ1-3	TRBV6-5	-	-	TGTGCCAGCACTCACAGGGATTCTGGAAACACCATATATTTT	CASTHRDSGNTIYF
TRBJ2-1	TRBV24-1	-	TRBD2	TGTGCCACCAGTGAACAGCGGGAGTGGCACAATGAGCAGTTCTTC	CATSEQREWHNEQFF
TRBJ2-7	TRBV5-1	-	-	TGCGCCAGCAGCATGACTAACTCCTACGAGCAGTACTTC	CASSMTNSYEQYF
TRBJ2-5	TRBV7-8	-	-	TGTGCCAGCAGCTTAGGTCTTAGTGGGAGCGGCCAAGAGACCCAGTACTTC	CASSLGLSGSGQETQYF
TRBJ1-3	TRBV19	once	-	TGTGCCAGTAGTACTCTCAACCCAGGGATCTCTGGAAACACCATATATTTT	CASSTLNPGISGNTIYF